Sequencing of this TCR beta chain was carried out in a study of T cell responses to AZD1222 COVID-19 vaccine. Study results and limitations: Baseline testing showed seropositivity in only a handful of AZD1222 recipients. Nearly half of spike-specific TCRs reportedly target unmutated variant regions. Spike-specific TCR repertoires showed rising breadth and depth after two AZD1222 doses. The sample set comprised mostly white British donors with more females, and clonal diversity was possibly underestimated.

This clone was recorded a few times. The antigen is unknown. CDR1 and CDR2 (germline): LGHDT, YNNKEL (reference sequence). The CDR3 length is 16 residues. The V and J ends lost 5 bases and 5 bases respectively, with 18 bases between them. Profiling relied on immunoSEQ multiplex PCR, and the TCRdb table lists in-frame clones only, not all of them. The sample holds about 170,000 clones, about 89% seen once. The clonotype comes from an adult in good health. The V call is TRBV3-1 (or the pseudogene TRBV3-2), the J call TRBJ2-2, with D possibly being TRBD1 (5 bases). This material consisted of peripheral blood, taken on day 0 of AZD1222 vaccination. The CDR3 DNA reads TGTGCCAGCAGCTTAGAGATAGGGGCACGGACCGGGGAGCTGTTTTTT. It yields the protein CASSLEIGARTGELFF.